This note documents a single TCR beta chain sequence. As originally analysed: How many nucleated cells were present was estimated from reference gene primer amplification. Data came from immunoSEQ multiplex PCR; TCRdb stores just in-frame clones and leaves some out. V, J and clone size were drawn from that table, and D and trimming were deduced from the DNA. The sample records 81,000 or so clones, almost 85% being singletons. The sample belongs to a study of blood T cell repertoires in COVID-19. Overall study context: Spain, Italy and the United States supplied samples that represented acute and convalescent COVID-19.

Germline CDR1 reads SNHLY; CDR2 reads FYNNEI. The CDR3 is 14 residues long. V shed 4 bases, J shed 5 bases, and the junction held 7 bases outside the gene matches. Input material: peripheral blood. The chain recombines TRBV2 with TRBJ2-7, with 8 bases lining up with TRBD1. This receptor was taken from a man aged 50-59 years with COVID-19, enrolled during active disease. The CDR3 nucleotides are TGTGCCAGCAGTGGGCGGACAGGGATTAACGAGCAGTACTTC. This codes for CASSGRTGINEQYF.